What follows are 30 T cell receptor beta chains derived from one specimen sequenced in a study of T cell clonality in common variable immunodeficiency. Using immunoSEQ multiplex PCR, the repertoire was profiled, and TCRdb retains in-frame clones only, with some absent. Listed for the sample are tens of thousands of clones, none seen a single time. Material for sequencing was peripheral blood mononuclear cells. Receptors originate from a person aged 18 to 75 in good health.

This clone was counted only a few times. With the read ending 3 residues before the CDR3 end, the germline J gene is used to fill in that end. The chain joins TRBV6-4 to TRBJ2-5; 8 bases are a match to TRBD2. The CDR3 contains 15 residues. Germline V gene sequence: CDR1 MRHNA, CDR2 SNTAGT. The CDR3 reads CASSDEAGEADTQYF. The CDR3 DNA, read in part, is TGTGCCAGCAGTGACGAAGCGGGAGAAGCAGATACC.

This clone appeared many times. With the read ending 3 residues before the CDR3 end, the germline J gene is used to fill in that end. This chain links TRBV7-3 with TRBJ2-1; a weak D match, TRBD2 (5 bases). This CDR3 comprises 16 residues. Trimming shortened V by 5 bases and J by 0 bases, and 14 bases separated the two germline ends. Germline CDR1 SGHTA, CDR2 FQGTGA. CDR3 bases read: TGTGCCAGCAGCAACGACTGGACTGGCTCCTACAATGAG. It is translated as CASSNDWTGSYNE. The whole CDR3 is CASSNDWTGSYNEQFF.

At least ten counts were recorded for this clone. The DNA ends 3 residues before the CDR3 does, and the rest of the CDR3 is filled in from the germline J gene. The gene calls are TRBV5-1 and TRBJ2-2; 9 bases agree with TRBD1. Germline values: CDR1 SGHRS, CDR2 YFSETQ. This CDR3 comprises 16 residues. Germline trimming cut 1 base from V and 1 base from J; bases unmatched to any gene: 2. The DNA read from the CDR3 is TGCGCCAGCAGCTTGTTGGGACAGGGGAACACCGGGGAG. Protein product: CASSLLGQGNTGE. The entire CDR3 protein is CASSLLGQGNTGELFF.

This clone was detected ten times or more. The CDR3 end falls 3 residues outside the read, so it is completed with the germline J gene. This chain uses TRBV5-1 with TRBJ2-3, with TRBD1 matching 9 bases. The length of the CDR3 is 14 residues. Germline V CDR1 and CDR2: SGHRS, YFSETQ. J was trimmed by 0 bases and V by 9 bases; bases with no gene match: 5. CDR3 in amino acids: CATRDRASTDTQYF. The CDR3 DNA, read in part, is TGCGCCACCAGGGACAGGGCCAGCACAGATACG.

This clone was observed a few times. The CDR3 goes on 3 residues after the read ends, and that part is filled in from the germline J gene. This chain links TRBV18 with TRBJ1-5; 7 nucleotides match TRBD1. V trimming: 5 bases; J trimming: 0 bases; junction bases outside the gene matches: 4. Looked up from germline, CDR1 is KGHSH and CDR2 is LQKENI. The CDR3 extends over 15 amino acids. CDR3 residues: CASSSGTASNQPQHF. Incomplete CDR3 DNA: TGTGCCAGCTCATCAGGGACAGCTAGCAATCAGCCC. Full variable domain (outside the CDR3, taken from reference TRBV18 and TRBJ1-5): NAGVMQNPRHLVRRRGQEARLRCSPMKGHSHVYWYRQLPEEGLKFMVYLQKENIIDESGMPKERFSAEFPKEGPSILRIQQVVRGDSAAYFCASSSGTASNQPQHFGDGTRLSIL.

Many counts were recorded for this clone. Read data end 3 residues before the CDR3 end; the end is taken from the germline J gene. The chain carries TRBV2 and TRBJ1-4; 9 bases map to TRBD1. The CDR3 contains 17 residues. Germline CDR1 and CDR2: SNHLY and FYNNEI. V was pared by 7 bases and J by 7 bases, with 16 bases of the junction left unmatched. CDR3 loop: CASTSDHRDRVSEKLFF. The sequenced CDR3 bases are TGTGCCAGCACCTCGGACCACCGGGACAGGGTCTCTGAAAAA.

This clone was recorded many times. Sequencing ends 3 residues short of the CDR3 end; the germline J gene provides the rest. This chain joins TRBV12-3 or TRBV12-4 and TRBJ1-4; weak D call: TRBD1 (6 bases). The CDR3 extends over 13 amino acids. Between the trimmed V and J ends, which lost 2 bases and 7 bases, there was a span of 8 bases. CDR3 amino acids: CASSLSGVEKLFF. The CDR3 DNA, read in part, is TGTGCCAGCAGTTTATCAGGGGTTGAAAAA.

In this sample, this clone turned up many times. Sequencing ends 3 residues short of the CDR3 end; the germline J gene provides the rest. The chain links TRBV20-1 to TRBJ2-1; the D gene is possibly TRBD2 (6 bases). Trimming took 3 bases from V and 6 from J, leaving 15 bases between them. The CDR3 totals 14 residues. Germline loops: CDR1 DFQATT, CDR2 SNEGSKA (reference sequence). CDR3 DNA, as far as it was read: TGCAGTGCTAGGGCGCTGCGGGGTCGCAATGAG. This sequence encodes CSARALRGRNE. The full CDR3 is CSARALRGRNEQFF.

This clone was recorded a few times. The CDR3 end is not reached by the read, which stops 3 residues before it; the germline J gene fills it in. The chain couples TRBV19 to TRBJ1-1; TRBD1 might be the D (5 bases). In germline, CDR1 is LNHDA, CDR2 SQIVND (reference sequence). The CDR3 is 14 amino acids. Between the trimmed V and J ends, which lost 7 bases and 5 bases, there was a span of 17 bases. The CDR3 bases that were read are TGTGCCAGTACCCATGTCGGGGGGGGGACTGAA. It is translated as CASTHVGGGTE. The complete CDR3 reads CASTHVGGGTEAFF.

This clone was recorded at least ten times. Read coverage stops 3 residues before the CDR3 terminus; the germline J gene supplies the remainder. The genes are TRBV5-1 and TRBJ2-6; D might be TRBD1 or TRBD2, each matching 5 bases. Germline CDR1 and CDR2: SGHRS and YFSETQ. The CDR3 has 15 amino acids. V was clipped by 0 bases and J by 2 bases, with 6 bases between them. CDR3 residues: CASSLGGAGANVLTF. Partial CDR3 DNA: TGCGCCAGCAGCTTGGGAGGGGCTGGGGCCAACGTC.

A word on this clone: The read falls 3 residues short of the CDR3 end, and the missing part is taken from the germline J gene. The chain combines TRBV20-1 with TRBJ2-1; 10 bases line up with TRBD2. Trimming cost V 1 base and J 5 bases; bases outside gene matches: 8. This CDR3 comprises 16 residues. Germline assignment: CDR1 DFQATT and CDR2 SNEGSKA (reference sequence). CDR3 residues: CSARGLTSGYDNEQFF. Incomplete CDR3 DNA: TGCAGTGCTAGAGGGTTGACTAGCGGGTACGACAATGAG.

This clone was seen many times. The read ends 3 residues shy of where the CDR3 ends; the end is completed using the germline J gene. The chain combines TRBV5-1 with TRBJ2-7, with TRBD2 matching 8 bases. CDR1 is SGHRS, CDR2 YFSETQ, per germline. This CDR3 is built from 15 residues. V dropped 0 bases and J dropped 3; count of bases not matched to a gene: 5. This CDR3 reads CASSLAGTSSYEQYF. CDR3 bases read: TGCGCCAGCAGCTTGGCCGGGACTAGTAGCTACGAG.

On this clone itself: The read falls 3 residues short of the CDR3 end, and the missing part is taken from the germline J gene. This chain uses TRBV19 with TRBJ1-1; unclear D gene. Trimming left V 5 bases short and J 3 bases short, with 16 bases between. This CDR3 is 15 amino acids long. Per germline, CDR1 LNHDA and CDR2 SQIVND (reference sequence). CDR3 DNA (partial): TGTGCCAGTAGTTCAACGATAGACACTTACACTGAA. It encodes CASSSTIDTYTE. The CDR3, in full, reads CASSSTIDTYTEAFF.

This clone occurred many times. The read gets to within 3 residues of the CDR3 end, and the germline J gene fills in the rest. The genes are TRBV6-1 and TRBJ1-5; a possible D gene is TRBD1 (5 bases). This CDR3 has 13 amino acids. V was shortened by 4 bases and J by 5 bases, with 9 bases between the two germline ends. The V gene's germline CDR1 is MNHNS and CDR2 SASEGT. The sequenced CDR3 bases are TGTGCCAGCAGTGGACAAGGGGATCAGCCC. It encodes CASSGQGDQP. The whole CDR3 is CASSGQGDQPQHF.

This clone was found many times. The observed sequence ends 3 residues before the CDR3 terminus, with the missing tail filled in from the germline J gene. The chain recombines TRBV2 with TRBJ2-7, with D perhaps TRBD2 (7 bases). The CDR3 consists of 16 residues. Trimming pared 0 bases from V and 2 bases from J, leaving 14 bases between. Germline CDR1 reads SNHLY; CDR2 reads FYNNEI. CDR3 in amino acids: CASSEARGRGPYEQYF. The CDR3 bases that were read are TGTGCCAGCAGTGAAGCGCGGGGGCGGGGGCCCTACGAG.

There are a few counts of this clone. It is likely a read error: a sequence one base away is far more abundant. The read terminates 3 residues before the CDR3 end, so the remaining end is supplied by the germline J gene. The V gene is TRBV18, the J gene TRBJ2-7; 10 bases are shared with TRBD1. V gave up 8 bases and J gave up 5 bases; unmatched junction bases: 9. CDR3 size: 14 residues. CDR1 and CDR2 from the germline V gene are KGHSH and LQKENI. The DNA read from the CDR3 is TGTGCCAGCGCAGAAGACAGGGGGCTGAACGAG. Translation gives CASAEDRGLNE. In full, the CDR3 reads CASAEDRGLNEQYF.

This clone was counted a few times. The missing CDR3 end, 3 residues past where the read stops, is filled in from the germline J gene. The rearrangement joins TRBV7-2 to TRBJ2-3, with TRBD2 matching over 10 bases. The CDR3 consists of 14 residues. The germline V gene encodes CDR1 SGHTA and CDR2 FQGNSA. The sequenced part of the CDR3 DNA is TGTGCCAGCAGCGACCCTAGCGGGAGCGAGACG. Its translation: CASSDPSGSET. The full CDR3 protein is CASSDPSGSETQYF.

Concerning this clone: The sequence runs out 3 residues before the end of the CDR3; the remainder is reconstructed from the germline J gene. This chain links TRBV18 with TRBJ2-2; D gene ambiguous. CDR1 is KGHSH and CDR2 is LQKENI in the germline V gene. Trimming stripped 3 bases from V and 4 bases from J, with 18 bases between. The CDR3 has 17 residues. The CDR3 spells CASSPPNGLQVTGELFF. CDR3 DNA (partial): TGTGCCAGCTCACCGCCCAACGGCCTCCAGGTCACCGGGGAG.

The sample holds many counts of this clone. The CDR3 is cut off 3 residues early in the read; its end comes from the germline J gene. The rearrangement links TRBV30 to TRBJ1-1; 8 bases are a match to TRBD1. CDR1 is GTSNPN and CDR2 is SVGIG in the germline V gene (reference sequence). The junction had 8 bases not matched to a gene; V was cut back by 5 bases and J by 6 bases. The CDR3 length is 13 residues. CDR3 DNA, as far as it was read: TGTGCCTGGGGAACAGGGGGGTACGCTGAA. This codes for CAWGTGGYAE. The entire CDR3 is CAWGTGGYAEAFF.

This clone was counted ten times or more. The read stops 3 residues short of the end of the CDR3; the missing end is completed from the germline J gene. The chain couples TRBV6-4 to TRBJ2-1; 7 nucleotides match TRBD1. Trimming cost V 5 bases and J 9 bases; bases outside gene matches: 10. Germline assignment: CDR1 MRHNA and CDR2 SNTAGT. There are 14 residues in the CDR3. Partial CDR3 DNA: TGTGCCAGCAGTTGGAACAGGGGTGGAGGTGAG. Its translation: CASSWNRGGGE. The complete CDR3 reads CASSWNRGGGEQFF.

This clone showed up many times. From the germline J gene comes the end of the CDR3, since the read stops 3 residues before it. The chain combines TRBV18 with TRBJ1-5; TRBD1 aligns across 9 bases. There are 17 residues in the CDR3. Trimming took 2 bases from V and 4 from J; bases not matched to a gene: 9. Germline CDR1 and CDR2: KGHSH and LQKENI. CDR3 sequence: CASSPRTGAIGNQPQHF. The CDR3 bases that were read are TGTGCCAGCTCACCAAGGACAGGGGCAATCGGGAATCAGCCC. Combining the CDR3 with reference TRBV18 and TRBJ1-5 gives the whole variable domain NAGVMQNPRHLVRRRGQEARLRCSPMKGHSHVYWYRQLPEEGLKFMVYLQKENIIDESGMPKERFSAEFPKEGPSILRIQQVVRGDSAAYFCASSPRTGAIGNQPQHFGDGTRLSIL.

This clone was seen ten or more times. The DNA ends 3 residues before the CDR3 does, and the rest of the CDR3 is filled in from the germline J gene. This chain uses TRBV19 with TRBJ2-7, with a weak D call TRBD1 (5 bases). CDR3 size: 13 residues. The germline CDR1 and CDR2 sequences are LNHDA and SQIVND (reference sequence). Between the trimmed V and J ends, which lost 3 bases and 4 bases, there was a span of 10 bases. CDR3 bases read: TGTGCCAGTAGTATTACGCAGGGATACGAG. It yields the protein CASSITQGYE. The entire CDR3 is CASSITQGYEQYF.

This clone appeared many times. The CDR3 extends 3 residues past the end of the read, so its final part is completed from the germline J gene. The chain uses TRBV5-1 and TRBJ2-1; 7 nucleotides align to TRBD2. The V gene end was trimmed by 0 bases and the J gene end by 8 bases; junction bases not matched to a gene: 20. This CDR3 has 19 residues. Germline assignment: CDR1 SGHRS and CDR2 YFSETQ. The CDR3: CASSLAPSGGRGLSDEQFF. The sequenced part of the CDR3 DNA is TGCGCCAGCAGCTTGGCCCCGAGTGGAGGGCGGGGGTTGAGCGATGAG.

This clone was seen a few times. Coverage ceases 3 residues before the CDR3 finishes, and the germline J gene fills in the end. This chain connects TRBV20-1 to TRBJ2-7; no firm D call. V dropped 5 bases and J dropped 0 bases, with 17 bases sitting between them. This CDR3 is 15 amino acids long. Germline V CDR1 and CDR2: DFQATT, SNEGSKA (reference sequence). Partial CDR3 DNA: TGCAGTGCTCCTGTAGCCCCACAAACCTCCTACGAG. It codes for CSAPVAPQTSYE. The CDR3 in its entirety is CSAPVAPQTSYEQYF.

The table lists this clone with many counts. The read finishes 3 residues shy of the CDR3 end, and the germline J gene is used to complete it. The rearrangement links TRBV30 to TRBJ1-5; maybe TRBD1 (5 bases). Trimming pared 3 bases from V and 6 bases from J, leaving 12 bases between. Germline V gene sequence: CDR1 GTSNPN, CDR2 SVGIG (reference sequence). This CDR3 spans 13 amino acids. The CDR3 spells CAWSAGRGQPQHF. CDR3 DNA (partial): TGTGCCTGGAGCGCCGGGAGGGGTCAGCCC.

This clone occurred many times. The read halts 3 residues ahead of the CDR3 end, with the missing end drawn from the germline J gene. J is TRBJ2-3 and V is TRBV29-1, with a possible D match to TRBD1 (7 bases). Deletions cut 4 bases from V and 0 bases from J, with 20 bases between. The CDR3 totals 17 residues. CDR1 and CDR2 from the germline V gene are SQVTM and ANQGSEA. Partial CDR3 DNA: TGCAGCGTTGGAGGGGCAGGGGGACTCCCTAGCACAGATACG. Residues: CSVGGAGGLPSTDT. The entire CDR3 sequence reads CSVGGAGGLPSTDTQYF.

This clone occurred many times. The read ends 3 residues early relative to the CDR3; the germline J gene fills the gap. The J gene is TRBJ1-2, the V gene TRBV30; 7 nucleotides line up with TRBD1. This CDR3 is built from 11 residues. Germline CDR1 reads GTSNPN; CDR2 reads SVGIG (reference sequence). V lost 8 bases, J lost 4 bases, and 4 bases stayed unmatched. The part of the CDR3 DNA that was read is TGTGCCGGGGACAGCTTCTATGGC. Translation: CAGDSFYG. The CDR3 in full is CAGDSFYGYTF.

About this clone: A junction boundary mismatches the germline segment, possibly from a read error. The DNA ends 3 residues before the CDR3 does, and the rest of the CDR3 is filled in from the germline J gene. The sample contains more than one DNA sequence encoding this CDR3. The V and J genes are TRBV19 and TRBJ1-1; D ambiguous. This CDR3 has 13 residues. Per germline, CDR1 LNHDA and CDR2 SQIVND (reference sequence). The chain's CDR3 is CASRLGGATEAFF. The sequenced part of the CDR3 DNA is TGTGCTAGTAGATTAGGCGGAGCAACTGAA.

This clone was detected ten times or more. The CDR3 extends 3 residues past the end of the read, so its final part is completed from the germline J gene. The rearrangement joins TRBV20-1 to TRBJ2-3; 9 bases line up with TRBD1. Germline CDR1 reads DFQATT; CDR2 reads SNEGSKA (reference sequence). The CDR3 is 16 amino acids. CDR3: CSASGTGTLGNQPQYF. CDR3 DNA, as far as it was read: TGCAGTGCTAGCGGGACAGGGACTTTGGGCAATCAGCCG.

This clone appeared many times. The read falls 3 residues short of the CDR3 end, and the missing part is taken from the germline J gene. The V and J genes are TRBV19 and TRBJ2-3, with no clear D. Germline assignment: CDR1 LNHDA and CDR2 SQIVND (reference sequence). This CDR3 has 13 residues. V lost 4 bases and J lost 4, with 9 bases in between. The sequenced part of the CDR3 DNA is TGTGCCAGTAGTACCTTGGCAGCAGATACG. Protein: CASSTLAADT. The CDR3 in its entirety is CASSTLAADTQYF. The full variable domain, completed using reference TRBV19 and TRBJ2-3, is DGGITQSPKYLFRKEGQNVTLSCEQNLNHDAMYWYRQDPGQGLRLIYYSQIVNDFQKGDIAEGYSVSREKKESFPLTVTSAQKNPTAFYLCASSTLAADTQYFGPGTRLTVL.